This TCR beta chain is drawn from a study of CD8 T cells in ankylosing spondylitis. Study results and caveats: Reports of some motif variants in reactive arthritis synovial fluid and blood predate this one. Within peripheral blood, clones linked to disease were CD8+ and relatively rare.

In this sample, this clonotype turned up many times. Its antigen is not identified. MiXCR, applied by TCRdb to the 5' RACE reads, yields one record per CDR3 protein. Among 270,000 or so distinct CDR3 sequences listed, approximately 20% were seen once. CDR1 is SGHRS, CDR2 YFSETQ, per germline. The CDR3 runs 14 residues. V lost 0 bases and J lost 2, with 9 bases in between. Source material: blood, either unsorted or a sorted T cell fraction (not recorded which). This receptor was identified in a male donor with ankylosing spondylitis or in good health (not recorded which). The chain carries TRBV5-1 and TRBJ2-7; unclear D gene. CDR3 nucleotides: TGCGCCAGCAGCTTGGAACTACGAGCCTACGAGCAGTACTTC. Translating it yields CASSLELRAYEQYF.